This T cell receptor (beta chain) came from a study of read filtering for tumor transcriptome and immune sequencing. Background on the study: Among patients, 17 to 20 were male and 15 or so female, aged roughly 45 to 80 (mean about 66). By R-ISS, stages I, II and III held around 8, 15 and 7 patients.

Study observations and caveats: Sorted CD138-negative bone marrow cells were not purified T cells.

CDR3 length equals 14 residues. Germline V CDR1 and CDR2: LGHDT, YNNKEL (reference sequence). V dropped 0 bases and J dropped 2; count of bases not matched to a gene: 1. This library used approximately 0.4 ug RNA and molecular barcoded adaptors spanning alpha/delta and beta/gamma chains. TCRdb re-derived calls from the reads in MiXCR, one entry per CDR3 protein. The sample holds some 22,000 distinct CDR3 sequences; around 13% are singletons and the top ten take 60% to 80%. In this sample, this clonotype turned up many times. What it binds is unknown. At the time of active disease, bone marrow was collected from every patient.

The sequencing input was a population of CD138-negative cells sorted from bone marrow. This rearrangement joins TRBV3-1 to TRBJ2-7, with TRBD1 identical over 7 bases. The receptor comes from a donor at least 40 years old with multiple myeloma. CDR3 in amino acids: CASSQDDRAYEQYF. DNA of the CDR3: TGTGCCAGCAGCCAAGACGACAGGGCCTACGAGCAGTACTTC.